Below are 2 T cell receptor beta chains sequenced from a single sample in a study of Ad26.COV2.S vaccination and SARS-CoV-2 variants. Treatment here: some 19 received Ad26.COV2.S at low or high dose, single or two shots; five or six received placebo; per-sample allocation not given. Sampling occurred on day 63 after the first vaccine or placebo injection. The repertoire was sequenced with immunoSEQ multiplex PCR; TCRdb's copy has only in-frame clones and lacks some. The sample carries about 680,000 clones, roughly 90% recorded once. The sequences come from peripheral blood, collected in a trial of Ad26.COV2.S vaccine versus placebo. The receptors shown here come from a person aged 18 to 65 who received the Ad26.COV2.S COVID-19 vaccine or a placebo.

This chain connects TRBV19 to TRBJ2-7; perhaps D is TRBD1 or TRBD2 (5 bases each). Germline CDR1 LNHDA, CDR2 SQIVND (reference sequence). Trimming took off 10 bases at V and 2 bases at J, with 18 bases between the two ends. CDR3 length: 14 residues. CDR3 loop: CATSNQPGPYEQYF. The CDR3 DNA follows: TGTGCCACTTCAAACCAGCCGGGGCCCTACGAGCAGTACTTC.

This clone was recorded only once. J is TRBJ1-1 and V is TRBV6-6; 9 bases are a match to TRBD1. There are 15 residues in the CDR3. J gave up 5 bases and V 6 bases, and 10 bases lay outside the gene matches. CDR1 is MNHNY, CDR2 SVGAGI, per germline (reference sequence). In DNA form, the CDR3 reads TGTGCCAGCAGCTCGACTACACAGGGGGCAACTGAAGCTTTCTTT. Translation gives CASSSTTQGATEAFF.